This TCR beta chain comes out of a study of blood T cell repertoires in COVID-19. Study details: There were acute and convalescent COVID-19 samples, and they came from the United States, Italy and Spain. Nucleic acid was either cDNA or gDNA, and it came from T cells, B-cell-depleted T cells, or PBMCs.

TCRdb's table, derived via immunoSEQ multiplex PCR, lists solely in-frame clones and lacks some. The sample lists over 150,000 clones; about 85% were seen once. The CDR3 extends over 17 amino acids. Trimming cost V 6 bases and J 2 bases; bases outside gene matches: 15. Germline lookup yields CDR1 ENHRY and CDR2 SYGVKD. This clone appeared a single time. Sequencing was done on a sample of peripheral blood. The chain employs TRBV10-3 and TRBJ1-2, with TRBD1 matching over 7 bases. The clonotype comes from a middle-aged man with acute or convalescent COVID-19. DNA for the CDR3: TGTGCCATCAGCCCCGACAGGGTAGACGTTAGAAACTATGGCTACACCTTC. It encodes CAISPDRVDVRNYGYTF.